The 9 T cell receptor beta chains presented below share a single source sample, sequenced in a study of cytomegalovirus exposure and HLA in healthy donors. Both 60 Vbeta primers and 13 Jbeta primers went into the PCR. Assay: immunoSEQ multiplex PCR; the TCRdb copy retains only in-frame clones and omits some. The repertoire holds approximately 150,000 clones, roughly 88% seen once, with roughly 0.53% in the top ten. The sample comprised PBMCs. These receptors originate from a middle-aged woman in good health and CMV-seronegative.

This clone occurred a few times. CDR3 DNA: TGTGCCAGCAGCCCTTACGAGCAGTACTTC. Protein product: CASSPYEQYF. The V call is TRBV7-2, the J call TRBJ2-7, with unresolved D. The CDR3 runs 10 residues. The V gene's germline CDR1 is SGHTA and CDR2 FQGNSA. The germline V and J ends were trimmed by 5 bases and 4 bases, with 3 bases remaining between them.

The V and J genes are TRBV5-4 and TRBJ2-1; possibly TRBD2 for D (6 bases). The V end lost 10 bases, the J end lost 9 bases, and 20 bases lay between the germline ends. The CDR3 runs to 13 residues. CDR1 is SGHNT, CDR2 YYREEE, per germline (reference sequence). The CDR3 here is CAGRDWRLREQFF. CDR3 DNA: TGTGCCGGCCGGGACTGGCGTTTACGTGAGCAGTTCTTC.

The CDR3 protein is CASSLISGRRTDTQYF. CDR3 DNA sequence: TGTGCCAGCAGCTTAATTTCCGGGCGGAGGACAGATACGCAGTATTTT. This chain uses TRBV7-8 with TRBJ2-3; TRBD2 is a possible D gene (5 bases). The CDR3 loop spans 16 amino acids. Trimming shortened V by 2 bases and J by 3 bases, and 15 bases separated the two germline ends. CDR1 and CDR2 (germline): SGHVS, FQNEAQ.

CDR3 in DNA: TGCGCCAGCAGCCAAGGTCAGGGATCGGTGGATACGCAGTATTTT. Its translation: CASSQGQGSVDTQYF. V is TRBV4-1 and J is TRBJ2-3, with D perhaps TRBD1 (5 bases). The germline V and J ends were trimmed by 1 base and 6 bases, with 14 bases remaining between them. Germline CDR1 is MGHRA and CDR2 is YSYEKL. This CDR3 contains 15 residues.

The CDR3 DNA sequence: TGCAGCGTTGAGGGACAGCAGAACACTGAAGCTTTCTTT. Protein sequence: CSVEGQQNTEAFF. V usage is TRBV29-1 and J usage is TRBJ1-1; 7 bases map to TRBD1. The CDR3 is made up of 13 amino acids. The germline gives CDR1 SQVTM, CDR2 ANQGSEA. V lost 3 bases to trimming and J lost 1 base; unmatched junction nucleotides: 2. Combining the CDR3 with reference TRBV29-1 and TRBJ1-1 gives the whole variable domain SAVISQKPSRDICQRGTSLTIQCQVDSQVTMMFWYRQQPGQSLTLIATANQGSEATYESGFVIDKFPISRPNLTFSTLTVSNMSPEDSSIYLCSVEGQQNTEAFFGQGTRLTVV.

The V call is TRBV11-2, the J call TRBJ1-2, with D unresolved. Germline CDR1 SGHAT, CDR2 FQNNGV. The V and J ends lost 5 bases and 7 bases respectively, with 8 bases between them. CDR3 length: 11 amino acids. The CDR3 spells CASSEGFGYTF. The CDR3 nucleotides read TGTGCCAGCAGCGAGGGCTTTGGCTACACCTTC.

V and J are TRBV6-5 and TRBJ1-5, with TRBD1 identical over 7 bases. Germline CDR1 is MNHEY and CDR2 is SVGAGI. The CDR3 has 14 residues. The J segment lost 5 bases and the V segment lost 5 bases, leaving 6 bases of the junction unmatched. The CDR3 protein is CASSPGQSYQPQHF. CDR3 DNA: TGTGCCAGCAGTCCGGGACAGTCCTATCAGCCCCAGCATTTT.

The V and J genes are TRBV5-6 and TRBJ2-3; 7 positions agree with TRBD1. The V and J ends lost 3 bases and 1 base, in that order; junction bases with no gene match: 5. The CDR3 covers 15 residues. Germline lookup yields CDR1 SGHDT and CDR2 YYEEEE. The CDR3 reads CASSSDRRGTDTQYF. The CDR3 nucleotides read TGTGCCAGCAGCTCGGACAGGCGAGGCACAGATACGCAGTATTTT.

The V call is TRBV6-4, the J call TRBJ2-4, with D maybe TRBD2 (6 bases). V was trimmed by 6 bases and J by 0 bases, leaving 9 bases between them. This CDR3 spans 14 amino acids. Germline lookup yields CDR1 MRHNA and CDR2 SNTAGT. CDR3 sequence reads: CASRRGLAKNIQYF. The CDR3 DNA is TGTGCCAGCAGGCGGGGTCTAGCCAAAAACATTCAGTACTTC.